Given below is one T cell receptor (beta chain) in context. Original processing notes: Estimation of nucleated cell counts relied on the amplification of reference gene primers. Using immunoSEQ multiplex PCR, the repertoire was profiled, and TCRdb retains in-frame clones only, with some absent. V and J calls and clone size are as listed in that table; D and trimming were resolved from the DNA. The data show over 250,000 clones, around 90% seen once. The data belong to a study of blood T cell repertoires in COVID-19. Overall study: Samples representing acute and convalescent COVID-19 were sourced from the United States, Italy and Spain. In each case, the material was cDNA or gDNA derived from T cells, B-cell-depleted T cells, or PBMCs.

This CDR3 contains 14 residues. Germline V gene sequence: CDR1 LNHDA, CDR2 SQIVND (reference sequence). V lost 4 bases to trimming and J lost 12 bases; unmatched junction nucleotides: 11. The chain joins TRBV19 to TRBJ2-1; TRBD2 matches 8 bases. The receptor was isolated from a man aged 45-65 years with acute or convalescent COVID-19. Material for sequencing was peripheral blood. The CDR3 here is CASSTVRGGLGQFF. DNA for the CDR3: TGTGCCAGTAGTACCGTCCGGGGGGGCCTTGGGCAGTTCTTC. Filled out from reference TRBV19 and TRBJ2-1, the complete variable domain reads DGGITQSPKYLFRKEGQNVTLSCEQNLNHDAMYWYRQDPGQGLRLIYYSQIVNDFQKGDIAEGYSVSREKKESFPLTVTSAQKNPTAFYLCASSTVRGGLGQFFGPGTRLTVL.